This T cell receptor (beta chain) was recorded in a study of T-cell reconstitution after alpha-beta-depleted transplantation in children. Findings and caveats of the study: Recipient T cells and thymic progenitors that survived gave rise to the high TCRbeta diversity observed at day 60 in some patients. After one year, T-cell counts and TCRbeta diversity mostly came from new T cells. Roughly two months post-transplant, alpha-beta T cells reportedly originated from several hundred graft clones that had expanded.

As it was prepared, the TCRbeta library received unique molecular identifiers. A single record per CDR3 protein comes from TCRdb applying MiXCR to the PCR reads. The table lists approximately 250,000 distinct CDR3 sequences, under 30% of them singletons. As concerns this clonotype: The antigen remains unidentified.

The CDR3 is 15 residues long. Germline CDR1 DFQATT, CDR2 SNEGSKA (reference sequence). V lost 0 bases, J lost 5 bases, and 14 bases lay in between. This receptor was obtained from a girl aged 2-10 years with Fanconi anemia, due to receive a stem cell transplant. Sequences were derived from PBMCs, sampled before TCRalphabeta/CD19-depleted stem cell transplant. The chain couples TRBV20-1 to TRBJ1-5, with D tentatively TRBD1 (5 bases). The CDR3 nucleotides read TGCAGTGCTAGAGATACCCAGGGCGTCCATCAGCCCCAGCATTTT. It specifies CSARDTQGVHQPQHF.